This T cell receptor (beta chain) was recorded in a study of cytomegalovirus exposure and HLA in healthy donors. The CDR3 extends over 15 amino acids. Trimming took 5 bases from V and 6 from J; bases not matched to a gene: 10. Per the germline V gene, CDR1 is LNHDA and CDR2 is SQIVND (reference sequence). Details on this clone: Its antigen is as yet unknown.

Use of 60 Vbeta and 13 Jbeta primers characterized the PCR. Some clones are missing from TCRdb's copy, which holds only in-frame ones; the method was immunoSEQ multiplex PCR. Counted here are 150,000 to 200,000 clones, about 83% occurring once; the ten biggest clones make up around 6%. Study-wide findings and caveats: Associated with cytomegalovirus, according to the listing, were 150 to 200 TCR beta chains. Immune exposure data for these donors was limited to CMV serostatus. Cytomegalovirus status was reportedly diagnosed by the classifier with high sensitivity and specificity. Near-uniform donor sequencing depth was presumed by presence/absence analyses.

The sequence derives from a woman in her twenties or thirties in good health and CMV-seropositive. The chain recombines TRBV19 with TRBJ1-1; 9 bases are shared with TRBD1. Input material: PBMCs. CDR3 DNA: TGTGCCAGTAGTTTTCAAACCGGGACAGGGTCTGAAGCTTTCTTT. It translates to CASSFQTGTGSEAFF. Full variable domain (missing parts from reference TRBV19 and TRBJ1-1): DGGITQSPKYLFRKEGQNVTLSCEQNLNHDAMYWYRQDPGQGLRLIYYSQIVNDFQKGDIAEGYSVSREKKESFPLTVTSAQKNPTAFYLCASSFQTGTGSEAFFGQGTRLTVV.